The 6 T cell receptor beta chains presented below share a single source sample, sequenced in a study of blood T cell repertoires in COVID-19 (dated by TCRdb to 2018 to 2021). The method was the immunoSEQ multiplex PCR assay. TCRdb holds this immuneACCESS table with in-frame rearrangements only. Some clones are missing; in checked studies, unresolved V genes explain under half, and the rest has no known cause. This sample comprises 180,000 or so clones, over 75% of them detected only once. 8% to 13% of the sample rests with the top ten. The sequencing input was PBMCs or T cells enriched from blood (not recorded which). The receptors were sampled from a man aged 45-65 years who had recovered from COVID-19.

This chain links TRBV5-4 with TRBJ1-2, with 7 bases lining up with TRBD1. The CDR3 is 12 residues long. V was pared by 4 bases and J by 6 bases, with 3 bases of the junction left unmatched. Germline V gene sequence: CDR1 SGHNT, CDR2 YYREEE (reference sequence). CDR3 sequence (DNA): TGTGCCAGCAGCGCGACAGGGAATGGCTACACCTTC. It encodes CASSATGNGYTF.

V gene TRBV7-2 combines with J gene TRBJ2-5, with D possibly matching TRBD2 (6 bases). CDR3 length: 13 amino acids. V was trimmed by 3 bases and J by 4 bases, leaving 9 bases between them. Per germline, CDR1 SGHTA and CDR2 FQGNSA. DNA for the CDR3: TGTGCCAGCAGCTTCGCGGGGAGAGAGACCCAGTACTTC. Translated: CASSFAGRETQYF.

The chain carries TRBV3-1 (or the pseudogene TRBV3-2) and TRBJ2-3; no clear D gene. The CDR3 sequence is 14 residues long. V was trimmed by 4 bases and J by 4 bases, leaving 12 bases between them. Germline assignment: CDR1 LGHDT and CDR2 YNNKEL (reference sequence). The CDR3 DNA reads as TGTGCCAGCAGCCCGCCGCAGGTCTCAGATACGCAGTATTTT. The encoded protein is CASSPPQVSDTQYF.

This clone has more than one count but fewer than ten. V is TRBV5-1 and J is TRBJ2-3; TRBD2 is a possible D gene (6 bases). Germline assignment: CDR1 SGHRS and CDR2 YFSETQ. V lost 5 bases and J 2 bases, leaving 12 bases between the germline ends. The CDR3 extends over 14 amino acids. As DNA, the CDR3 is TGCGCCAGCAGGCCCAGCGGGTTCACAGATACGCAGTATTTT. It codes for CASRPSGFTDTQYF.

The chain employs TRBV4-1 and TRBJ2-5; D possibly corresponds to TRBD2 (6 bases). V dropped 1 base and J dropped 3 bases, with 12 bases sitting between them. The CDR3 is made up of 15 amino acids. Germline values: CDR1 MGHRA, CDR2 YSYEKL. In DNA, the CDR3 is TGCGCCAGCAGCCAAGGCAGTAGCGGCGAAGAGACCCAGTACTTC. Amino acids: CASSQGSSGEETQYF.

This chain joins TRBV28 and TRBJ2-3; 7 bases map to TRBD1. Germline CDR1 and CDR2: MDHEN and SYDVKM. The ends lost 5 bases at V and 0 bases at J; junction bases unmatched: 11. This CDR3 region has 17 residues. In nucleotides, the CDR3 is TGTGCCAGCAGTACGCCGGGACAGCCTTCTAGCACAGATACGCAGTATTTT. It yields the protein CASSTPGQPSSTDTQYF.